Below, 30 T cell receptor beta chains from the same sample are listed, as sequenced in a study of spatial heterogeneity in lung cancer. MiXCR was run by TCRdb on the 5' RACE reads, yielding one entry per CDR3 protein. The table includes approximately 11,000 distinct CDR3 sequences, around 3.9% detected once. Specified time point: sample taken at primary tumor resection. Whole RNA was taken from tumor, nontumor lung or frozen PBMC; it was then sequenced unsorted. Sequencing used normal lung tissue next to the tumor, obtained at surgery. The receptors here all came from a male donor with early-stage non-small cell lung cancer.

By share, this clonotype ranks as medium-sized (0.01 to 0.1%). This beta chain is a stray sequence in a library constructed for alpha chains; its clone size is not meaningful. DNA for the CDR3: TGTGCCAGCAGTGACGGGGGTGGCTTTTCTGTGCAGTTCTTC. Its translation: CASSDGGGFSVQFF. The V and J genes are TRBV6-4 and TRBJ2-1, with D perhaps assigned TRBD1 or TRBD2 (5 bases each). The CDR3 is made up of 14 amino acids. V was pared by 2 bases and J by 12 bases, with 17 bases between. Germline V gene sequence: CDR1 MRHNA, CDR2 SNTAGT.

On this clonotype itself: Since it is a stray read in a library aimed at alpha chains, this beta chain has a size that is not meaningful. The genes are TRBV7-9 and TRBJ2-1; TRBD2 might be the D (7 bases). The CDR3 totals 17 residues. CDR1 is SEHNR and CDR2 is FQNEAQ in the germline V gene (reference sequence). V was clipped by 5 bases and J by 8 bases, with 25 bases between them. In DNA form, the CDR3 reads TGTGCCAGCAGCCCACCGGTCTTGGGCGGAGGGGGGGATGAGCAGTTCTTC. The encoded protein is CASSPPVLGGGGDEQFF.

This clonotype was picked up many times. The size of this beta chain means little, since it is a stray read in a library made for alpha chains. The V call is TRBV7-8, the J call TRBJ1-1, with a weak D call TRBD1 (5 bases). V was pared by 1 base and J by 4 bases, with 10 bases between. Looked up from germline, CDR1 is SGHVS and CDR2 is FQNEAQ. The CDR3 sequence is 14 residues long. The CDR3 loop is CASSLVRDATEAFF. The CDR3 nucleotides read TGTGCCAGCAGCTTAGTCAGGGACGCCACTGAAGCTTTCTTT. Supplemented by reference TRBV7-8 and TRBJ1-1, the full variable domain reads GAGVSQSPRYKVAKRGQDVALRCDPISGHVSLFWYQQALGQGPEFLTYFQNEAQLDKSGLPSDRFFAERPEGSVSTLKIQRTQQEDSAVYLCASSLVRDATEAFFGQGTRLTVV.

Sample share makes this clonotype medium-sized. Since the library was made to target alpha chains, this beta chain is a stray read and its abundance is not meaningful. The chain uses TRBV20-1 and TRBJ1-4; D is unresolved. Germline lookup yields CDR1 DFQATT and CDR2 SNEGSKA (reference sequence). Trimming took 6 bases from V and 0 from J, leaving 5 bases between them. The CDR3 extends over 12 amino acids. The CDR3 loop reads CSARPTNEKLFF. As DNA, the CDR3 is TGCAGTGCAAGGCCAACTAATGAAAAACTGTTTTTT.

This clonotype is categorized as medium-sized (0.01 to 0.1%). Within a library made for alpha chains, this beta chain is off target, and its count is uninformative. The rearrangement joins TRBV7-8 to TRBJ1-4, with TRBD1 identical over 7 bases. Germline trimming cut 2 bases from V and 5 bases from J; bases unmatched to any gene: 2. This CDR3 contains 14 residues. The germline CDR1 and CDR2 sequences are SGHVS and FQNEAQ. Written as DNA, the CDR3 is TGTGCCAGCAGCTTACGACAGGGAAATGAAAAACTGTTTTTT. It specifies CASSLRQGNEKLFF. Variable domain in full (rest from reference TRBV7-8 and TRBJ1-4): GAGVSQSPRYKVAKRGQDVALRCDPISGHVSLFWYQQALGQGPEFLTYFQNEAQLDKSGLPSDRFFAERPEGSVSTLKIQRTQQEDSAVYLCASSLRQGNEKLFFGSGTQLSVL.

Many counts were recorded for this clonotype. Since it is a stray read in a library aimed at alpha chains, this beta chain has a size that is not meaningful. The chain links TRBV6-2 or TRBV6-3 to TRBJ1-5; the D gene is possibly TRBD1 (5 bases). Trimming shortened V by 5 bases and J by 2 bases, and 10 bases separated the two germline ends. The CDR3 is 14 residues long. CDR1 is MNHEY and CDR2 is SVGEGT in the germline V gene. Here the CDR3 DNA reads TGTGCCAGCAGTCCCTGGACACGCAATCAGCCCCAGCATTTT. Translation: CASSPWTRNQPQHF.

This clonotype has a count of ten or more. This beta chain was picked up by a library intended for alpha chains and is off target, so its count carries little meaning. The J gene is TRBJ2-1, the V gene TRBV19; 14 nucleotides align to TRBD2. Looked up from germline, CDR1 is LNHDA and CDR2 is SQIVND (reference sequence). The trim removed 4 bases at V and 8 bases at J, leaving 4 bases unmatched. The CDR3 extends over 15 amino acids. Here the CDR3 reads CASSTTSGGADEQFF. CDR3 coding DNA: TGTGCCAGTAGTACGACTAGCGGGGGGGCAGATGAGCAGTTCTTC.

In its sample, this clonotype is medium-sized. Found in a library prepared for alpha chains, this beta chain is an off-target read, and its abundance has little meaning. The chain carries TRBV11-2 and TRBJ2-3; TRBD2 might be the D (5 bases). Germline CDR1 and CDR2: SGHAT and FQNNGV. Trimming took 5 bases from V and 5 from J, leaving 8 bases between them. This CDR3 region has 12 residues. The CDR3 spells CASSLGLDTQYF. The DNA for the CDR3 is TGTGCCAGCAGCCTTGGACTAGATACGCAGTATTTT.

This clonotype was recorded many times. A library made for alpha chains picked up this beta chain off target, so its size means little. The chain carries TRBV12-3 or TRBV12-4 and TRBJ2-1; 10 nucleotides agree with TRBD2. The V gene end was trimmed by 3 bases and the J gene end by 4 bases; junction bases not matched to a gene: 15. CDR3 size: 19 residues. DNA for the CDR3: TGTGCCAGCAGTTTGACAGGGGTGGATAGCGGGGGGAAATACAATGAGCAGTTCTTC. This codes for CASSLTGVDSGGKYNEQFF.

In the case of this clonotype: This beta chain is a stray read from a library made for alpha chains; its abundance is not meaningful. The rearrangement joins TRBV12-3 or TRBV12-4 to TRBJ1-1, with D perhaps matching TRBD1 (6 bases). V lost 2 bases and J 4 bases, leaving 17 bases between the germline ends. The length of the CDR3 is 16 residues. The CDR3 is CASSLQGGSRSTEAFF. The CDR3 DNA follows: TGTGCCAGCAGTTTACAAGGGGGTAGCCGCTCCACTGAAGCTTTCTTT.

This clonotype was detected many times. The size of this beta chain means little, since it is a stray read in a library made for alpha chains. V and J are TRBV20-1 and TRBJ2-3; the D gene is possibly TRBD1 (6 bases). CDR3 length: 12 residues. V was pared by 2 bases and J by 6 bases, with 9 bases between. From germline, CDR1 is DFQATT and CDR2 SNEGSKA (reference sequence). CDR3 sequence reads: CSARLGADTQYF. CDR3 DNA: TGCAGTGCTAGACTGGGGGCCGATACGCAGTATTTT.

This clonotype appeared a few times. The library was designed around alpha chains, so this beta chain is a stray read whose abundance carries little weight. CDR3 DNA sequence: TGCGCCAGCAGCTTGGTCAGGGATCGGGAGCAGTACTTC. It encodes CASSLVRDREQYF. The rearrangement links TRBV5-1 to TRBJ2-7; a weak D match, TRBD1 (5 bases). The CDR3 extends over 13 amino acids. Germline V lookup: CDR1 SGHRS, CDR2 YFSETQ. Trimming took off 0 bases at V and 7 bases at J, with 11 bases between the two ends.

This clonotype is medium-sized (0.01 to 0.1%) within its sample. This beta chain is off target for a library built for alpha chains, so its abundance means little. The J gene is TRBJ2-1, the V gene TRBV7-9; 11 bases are shared with TRBD2. Germline V gives CDR1 SEHNR, CDR2 FQNEAQ (reference sequence). This CDR3 comprises 16 residues. The J segment lost 3 bases and the V segment lost 5 bases, leaving 6 bases of the junction unmatched. The DNA for the CDR3 is TGTGCCAGCAGCCTAATGGGGACTAGCGGCTACAATGAGCAGTTCTTC. This gives the protein CASSLMGTSGYNEQFF.

This clonotype appeared many times. Little can be read into the size of this beta chain, an off-target read in a library designed for alpha chains. This chain links TRBV29-1 with TRBJ2-5, with 9 positions matching TRBD2. The germline gives CDR1 SQVTM, CDR2 ANQGSEA. The CDR3 runs to 15 residues. Unmatched junction bases numbered 8, after V lost 5 bases and J lost 1 base. The CDR3 region is CSVPPGGGGQETQYF. The CDR3 coding sequence is TGCAGCGTTCCACCAGGCGGGGGGGGCCAAGAGACCCAGTACTTC.

This clonotype showed up many times. The size of this beta chain means little, since it is a stray read in a library made for alpha chains. V and J are TRBV10-3 and TRBJ2-1; TRBD2 might be the D (5 bases). Germline values: CDR1 ENHRY, CDR2 SYGVKD. The CDR3 covers 13 residues. The V gene lost 0 bases and the J gene lost 10 bases, with 10 bases spanning the gap. The CDR3 loop is CAISESTTGEQFF. In DNA form, the CDR3 reads TGTGCCATCAGTGAGTCGACTACTGGGGAGCAGTTCTTC.

This clonotype was seen a handful of times. This beta chain slipped into a library made for alpha chains as a stray read, so its size is not meaningful. The V gene is TRBV6-1, the J gene TRBJ1-6; D not resolved. The germline CDR1 and CDR2 sequences are MNHNS and SASEGT. V lost 2 bases to trimming and J lost 2 bases, with 13 bases between them. The CDR3 is 17 amino acids. As DNA, the CDR3 is TGTGCCAGCAGTGAAAGGGCGGATAATACCTATAATTCACCCCTCCACTTT. It encodes CASSERADNTYNSPLHF.

A few counts support this clonotype. As an off-target read in a library built for alpha chains, this beta chain has a frequency of little significance. This sequence joins TRBV12-3 or TRBV12-4 and TRBJ1-2, with D perhaps TRBD1 (5 bases). The CDR3 totals 15 residues. With 7 bases removed from V and 5 bases from J, the gap between germline ends came to 20 bases. The CDR3 spells CASTFGTPTSYGYTF. CDR3 bases: TGTGCCAGCACCTTTGGGACGCCCACTTCATATGGCTACACCTTC.

This clonotype has ten or more counts. The size of this beta chain means little, since it is a stray read in a library made for alpha chains. This chain uses TRBV20-1 with TRBJ1-4, with 8 bases identical to TRBD1. The V and J ends lost 5 bases and 3 bases, in that order; junction bases with no gene match: 8. The CDR3 runs to 15 residues. Germline V lookup: CDR1 DFQATT, CDR2 SNEGSKA (reference sequence). Here the CDR3 reads CSAGDRDRPNEKLFF. The DNA of the CDR3 is TGCAGTGCTGGGGACCGGGACAGGCCTAATGAAAAACTGTTTTTT.

This clonotype ranks as medium-sized. In a library made to pick up alpha chains, this beta chain is a stray read with a size that means little. The rearrangement joins TRBV6-2 or TRBV6-3 to TRBJ2-5; D uncertain. The CDR3 contains 13 residues. Trimming cost V 6 bases and J 4 bases, with 12 bases left between them. Per the germline V gene, CDR1 is MNHEY and CDR2 is SVGEGT. This chain's CDR3 is CASSSLRRETQYF. CDR3 coding DNA: TGTGCCAGCAGCTCACTGAGGAGAGAGACCCAGTACTTC.

To note about this clonotype: This beta chain is a stray read from a library made for alpha chains; its abundance is not meaningful. The chain combines TRBV30 with TRBJ1-2; TRBD1 agrees at 7 bases. The germline V gene has CDR1 GTSNPN and CDR2 SVGIG (reference sequence). Unmatched junction bases numbered 17, after V lost 3 bases and J lost 7 bases. This CDR3 comprises 16 residues. For the CDR3, the DNA is TGTGCCTGGAGCCGCGGGGAGACAGGGAAGGATGGTGGCTACACCTTC. Translating it yields CAWSRGETGKDGGYTF.

This clonotype was seen ten or more times. A library prepared for alpha chains yielded this beta chain as an off-target read; its size is of little meaning. V and J are TRBV7-2 and TRBJ2-1; D could derive from TRBD1 or TRBD2 (5 bases each). Looked up from germline, CDR1 is SGHTA and CDR2 is FQGNSA. This CDR3 contains 15 residues. V was clipped by 1 base and J by 0 bases, with 7 bases between them. The CDR3 sequence: CASSLERGSYNEQFF. CDR3 bases: TGTGCCAGCAGCTTAGAGAGGGGCTCCTACAATGAGCAGTTCTTC.

This clonotype was seen a few times. A library prepared for alpha chains yielded this beta chain as an off-target read; its size is of little meaning. The genes are TRBV12-3 or TRBV12-4 and TRBJ1-2; 8 nucleotides line up with TRBD1. This CDR3 comprises 15 residues. The junction had 10 bases not matched to a gene; V was cut back by 5 bases and J by 5 bases. The CDR3 DNA sequence: TGTGCCAGCAGTCCCCAGGAAACAGGGGGGTATGGCTACACCTTC. Protein sequence: CASSPQETGGYGYTF.

At least ten counts were recorded for this clonotype. Since it is a stray read in a library aimed at alpha chains, this beta chain has a size that is not meaningful. The rearrangement uses TRBV7-8 and TRBJ2-3; TRBD2 matches 9 bases. Per germline, CDR1 SGHVS and CDR2 FQNEAQ. The trim removed 2 bases at V and 3 bases at J, leaving 12 bases unmatched. The CDR3 has 18 amino acids. This CDR3 is CASSLPLSGGIVTDTQYF. The CDR3 coding sequence is TGTGCCAGCAGCTTACCCCTCAGCGGGGGGATCGTTACAGATACGCAGTATTTT.

Within the sample, this clonotype is medium-sized (0.01 to 0.1%). Because this beta chain is a stray read in a library intended to capture alpha chains, its abundance should not be given much weight. This chain connects TRBV20-1 to TRBJ2-7; D gene uncertain. Trimming cost V 1 base and J 4 bases, with 8 bases left between them. Germline V gene data show CDR1 as DFQATT and CDR2 as SNEGSKA (reference sequence). The CDR3 covers 12 residues. CDR3 bases: TGCAGTGCTAGAGGACTGACTTACGAGCAGTACTTC. Protein: CSARGLTYEQYF.

This clonotype was found many times. Found in a library prepared for alpha chains, this beta chain is an off-target read, and its abundance has little meaning. The chain employs TRBV10-3 and TRBJ2-7, with a tentative D call TRBD2 (5 bases). CDR1 and CDR2 from the germline V gene are ENHRY and SYGVKD. The CDR3 is 12 residues long. The V end lost 6 bases, the J end lost 1 base, and 7 bases lay between the germline ends. The CDR3 DNA is TGTGCCATCAGATCGGGGTCCTACGAGCAGTACTTC. This encodes CAIRSGSYEQYF.

This clonotype was recorded many times. Since the library was made to target alpha chains, this beta chain is a stray read and its abundance is not meaningful. The chain's CDR3 is CSASVVARYNEQFF. In nucleotides, the CDR3 is TGCAGTGCTAGTGTGGTAGCGCGGTACAATGAGCAGTTCTTC. The chain joins TRBV20-1 to TRBJ2-1; possible D gene TRBD2, 5 bases. This CDR3 has 14 residues. Germline CDR1 DFQATT, CDR2 SNEGSKA (reference sequence). Trimming cost V 3 bases and J 4 bases, with 13 bases left between them.

This clonotype appeared many times. This beta chain came through as a stray read in a library set up for alpha chains, and its size says little. This chain links TRBV6-4 with TRBJ1-6; D possibly corresponds to TRBD1 (5 bases). The CDR3 has 14 amino acids. The V end was cut by 6 bases, the J end by 8 bases, with 14 bases between. CDR1 MRHNA and CDR2 SNTAGT come from the germline V gene. The DNA for the CDR3 is TGTGCCAGCAGAGGGGACGGAAGACATTCACCCCTCCACTTT. Residues: CASRGDGRHSPLHF.

This clonotype came up many times. Found in a library prepared for alpha chains, this beta chain is an off-target read, and its abundance has little meaning. The chain joins TRBV6-6 to TRBJ1-5, with 8 bases identical to TRBD1. The junction had 4 bases not matched to a gene; V was cut back by 5 bases and J by 1 base. CDR1 and CDR2 from the germline V gene are MNHNY and SVGAGI (reference sequence). The CDR3 loop spans 15 amino acids. In DNA form, the CDR3 reads TGTGCCAGCAGTCCCGGACAGGGAAGCAATCAGCCCCAGCATTTT. It specifies CASSPGQGSNQPQHF.

The sample holds many counts of this clonotype. A library prepared for alpha chains yielded this beta chain as an off-target read; its size is of little meaning. The chain is built from TRBV2 and TRBJ2-3, with D unresolved. The CDR3 has 11 amino acids. The germline V gene has CDR1 SNHLY and CDR2 FYNNEI. The V and J ends lost 4 bases and 4 bases respectively, with 3 bases between them. In nucleotides, the CDR3 is TGTGCCAGCAGTGTGTCAGATACGCAGTATTTT. Translated: CASSVSDTQYF.

This clonotype was seen ten or more times. This beta chain is an unintended read in a library built for alpha chains; its size means little. The chain combines TRBV20-1 with TRBJ2-5; the match to TRBD2 covers 11 bases. CDR3 length equals 18 residues. V was pared by 5 bases and J by 5 bases, with 19 bases of the junction left unmatched. CDR1 and CDR2 (germline): DFQATT, SNEGSKA (reference sequence). CDR3 loop: CSAELTSGVPSFFETQYF. The CDR3 DNA sequence: TGCAGTGCTGAACTGACTAGCGGGGTCCCCTCGTTCTTCGAGACCCAGTACTTC.